Listed below are T cell receptor beta chains from one sample, sequenced in a study of shared clonotypes between healthy human individuals. Repertoires were generated with immunoSEQ multiplex PCR, while TCRdb's copy carries only in-frame clones and drops some. The sample records about 2 million clones, just under 95% being singletons. Sample: naive CD8+ T cells sorted from blood. The receptors were sampled from a man aged 18-30 years in good health. Both conserved end residues are part of each CDR3. Each record gives: clone size, J gene, D gene, V gene, CDR3 DNA, CDR3 protein. D genes are given only for firm matches. For some rows the clone size is stated as once, few or many, or as a class when expanded; others skip it.

abundance: .; j_gene: TRBJ2-5; d_gene: TRBD1; v_gene: TRBV6-4; CDR3nt: TGTGCCAGCAGTGCCGGACAGGGGGTCAAGGAGACCCAGTACTTC; CDR3aa: CASSAGQGVKETQYF
abundance: .; j_gene: TRBJ1-1; d_gene: .; v_gene: TRBV7-9; CDR3nt: TGTGCCAGCAGTGAGGACGGCTACACTGAAGCTTTCTTT; CDR3aa: CASSEDGYTEAFF
abundance: .; j_gene: TRBJ2-1; d_gene: TRBD2; v_gene: TRBV11-2; CDR3nt: TGTGCCAGCAGTAAATTCGGGACTAGTATAGATGAGCAGTTCTTC; CDR3aa: CASSKFGTSIDEQFF
abundance: .; j_gene: TRBJ2-7; d_gene: TRBD1; v_gene: TRBV7-9; CDR3nt: TGTGCCAGCAGCTCATCGGGACAGGGAAAAGGTCATGTAGGGTACGAGCAGTACTTC; CDR3aa: CASSSSGQGKGHVGYEQYF
abundance: .; j_gene: TRBJ2-1; d_gene: TRBD1; v_gene: TRBV11-2; CDR3nt: TGTGCCAGCAGACGTACGGGACAGCTAAACAATGAGCAGTTCTTC; CDR3aa: CASRRTGQLNNEQFF
abundance: .; j_gene: TRBJ2-3; d_gene: .; v_gene: TRBV4-1; CDR3nt: TGCGCCAGCAGCCAAGAGGTTTTTGGGGGGGCGTCAGATACGCAGTATTTT; CDR3aa: CASSQEVFGGASDTQYF
abundance: .; j_gene: TRBJ1-1; d_gene: .; v_gene: TRBV6-5; CDR3nt: TGTGCCAGCAGTTCTCTACAGGGAAAGCGAGATGAAGCTTTCTTT; CDR3aa: CASSSLQGKRDEAFF
abundance: once; j_gene: TRBJ2-3; d_gene: TRBD2; v_gene: TRBV7-6; CDR3nt: TGTGCCAGCAGCCCAAGCGGGAGCGCAGATACGCAGTATTTT; CDR3aa: CASSPSGSADTQYF
abundance: .; j_gene: TRBJ1-1; d_gene: .; v_gene: TRBV30; CDR3nt: TGTGCCTGGAGTGTTACGGCAGGGACTGAAGCTTTCTTT; CDR3aa: CAWSVTAGTEAFF
abundance: .; j_gene: TRBJ2-1; d_gene: .; v_gene: TRBV5-1; CDR3nt: TGCGCCAGCAGCTTGCGTCCCCCAGTAGGCAATGAGCAGTTCTTC; CDR3aa: CASSLRPPVGNEQFF
abundance: .; j_gene: TRBJ1-4; d_gene: .; v_gene: TRBV29-1; CDR3nt: TGCAGCGTTGAAGGGGGGGGAGAAAAACTGTTTTTT; CDR3aa: CSVEGGGEKLFF
abundance: .; j_gene: TRBJ2-3; d_gene: .; v_gene: TRBV27; CDR3nt: TGTGCCAGCACCCCAATAGGGGCGGGAGATACGCAGTATTTT; CDR3aa: CASTPIGAGDTQYF
abundance: .; j_gene: TRBJ2-3; d_gene: TRBD1; v_gene: TRBV27; CDR3nt: TGTGCCAGCAACCAACAGGGGGTTACAGATACGCAGTATTTT; CDR3aa: CASNQQGVTDTQYF
abundance: once; j_gene: TRBJ1-1; d_gene: .; v_gene: TRBV5-1; CDR3nt: TGCGCCAGCAGCTCTGAAGGAGGGGGGAACACTGAAGCTTTCTTT; CDR3aa: CASSSEGGGNTEAFF
abundance: .; j_gene: TRBJ1-1; d_gene: .; v_gene: TRBV11-1; CDR3nt: TGTGCCAGCAGCCCGGACGTGAAACCCACTGAAGCTTTCTTT; CDR3aa: CASSPDVKPTEAFF
abundance: once; j_gene: TRBJ2-1; d_gene: TRBD2; v_gene: TRBV11-3; CDR3nt: TGTGCCAGCAGCGCCAGCGGGAGGATCTCCAATGAGCAGTTCTTC; CDR3aa: CASSASGRISNEQFF
abundance: .; j_gene: TRBJ1-5; d_gene: .; v_gene: TRBV5-8; CDR3nt: TGTGCCAGCAGCCTTGGATGGGACACATATCAGCCCCAGCATTTT; CDR3aa: CASSLGWDTYQPQHF
abundance: once; j_gene: TRBJ2-7; d_gene: TRBD1; v_gene: TRBV6-5; CDR3nt: TGTGCCAGCAGTTACTCGCTTGGGGACAGTTCCTACGAGCAGTACTTC; CDR3aa: CASSYSLGDSSYEQYF
abundance: .; j_gene: TRBJ2-5; d_gene: TRBD1; v_gene: TRBV6-6; CDR3nt: TGTGCCAGCAGTGGACCGGGACAGGGGCCTCCGGAGACCCAGTACTTC; CDR3aa: CASSGPGQGPPETQYF
abundance: .; j_gene: TRBJ1-5; d_gene: .; v_gene: TRBV5-6; CDR3nt: TGTGCCAGCAGCCGGGGTAGCAATCAGCCCCAGCATTTT; CDR3aa: CASSRGSNQPQHF
abundance: .; j_gene: TRBJ2-7; d_gene: .; v_gene: TRBV30; CDR3nt: TGTGCCTGGTGTCCGGGATCCTACGAGCAGTACTTC; CDR3aa: CAWCPGSYEQYF
abundance: .; j_gene: TRBJ2-7; d_gene: .; v_gene: TRBV11-1; CDR3nt: TGTGCCAGCAGCCCAGGTGGGGGTTTTTTCTCCTACGAGCAGTACTTC; CDR3aa: CASSPGGGFFSYEQYF
abundance: .; j_gene: TRBJ2-1; d_gene: .; v_gene: TRBV28; CDR3nt: TGTGCCAGCGACCCTGGAGGATTGAGTCTCAATGAGCAGTTCTTC; CDR3aa: CASDPGGLSLNEQFF
abundance: .; j_gene: TRBJ1-2; d_gene: .; v_gene: TRBV30; CDR3nt: TGTGCTGAAATGGGAGCCAGCTATGGCTACACCTTC; CDR3aa: CAEMGASYGYTF
abundance: once; j_gene: TRBJ1-1; d_gene: TRBD1; v_gene: TRBV4-1; CDR3nt: TGCGCCAGCAGTCTACAGGGGACCTCCCCCACTGAAGCTTTCTTT; CDR3aa: CASSLQGTSPTEAFF